A single sample gave rise to the 12 T cell receptor beta chains below, sequenced in a study of neoadjuvant nivolumab and ipilimumab in lung cancer. Measured with immunoSEQ multiplex PCR; TCRdb has only the in-frame clones, and not every one. The profile shows about 18,000 clones, about nine tenths of them singletons. This material consisted of peripheral blood, taken before neoadjuvant nivolumab, alone or with ipilimumab. The receptors come from an adult with non-small cell lung cancer.

The chain recombines TRBV5-1 with TRBJ1-4; TRBD1 matches at 9 bases. The J segment lost 8 bases and the V segment lost 3 bases, leaving 5 bases of the junction unmatched. CDR1 SGHRS and CDR2 YFSETQ come from the germline V gene. The CDR3 runs to 14 residues. CDR3 DNA sequence: TGCGCCAGCAGCTCACAGGGGGCTGGAGAAAAACTGTTTTTT. Translating gives CASSSQGAGEKLFF.

This rearrangement joins TRBV5-6 to TRBJ1-5; possibly TRBD1 for D (5 bases). This CDR3 has 14 residues. With 4 bases removed from V and 4 bases from J, the gap between germline ends came to 12 bases. Germline V gene sequence: CDR1 SGHDT, CDR2 YYEEEE. CDR3 nucleotides: TGTGCCAGCAGCCGCCGGGGGGGTAATCAGCCCCAGCATTTT. Translating gives CASSRRGGNQPQHF. Variable domain in full (rest from reference TRBV5-6 and TRBJ1-5): DAGVTQSPTHLIKTRGQQVTLRCSPKSGHDTVSWYQQALGQGPQFIFQYYEEEERQRGNFPDRFSGHQFPNYSSELNVNALLLGDSALYLCASSRRGGNQPQHFGDGTRLSIL.

This clone was counted once. The gene calls are TRBV7-8 and TRBJ2-7; 12 nucleotides match TRBD1. CDR3 size: 16 residues. CDR1 and CDR2 (germline): SGHVS, FQNEAQ. Trimming cost V 0 bases and J 9 bases; bases outside gene matches: 9. CDR3 amino acids: CASSLAGGTGGAGQYF. CDR3 coding DNA: TGTGCCAGCAGCTTAGCGGGCGGGACAGGGGGCGCGGGGCAGTACTTC.

The rearrangement uses TRBV7-2 and TRBJ2-1; 7 positions agree with TRBD2. This CDR3 is 19 amino acids long. Germline loops: CDR1 SGHTA, CDR2 FQGNSA. Trimming cost V 2 bases and J 5 bases; bases outside gene matches: 18. CDR3 coding DNA: TGTGCCAGCAGCTTACCCACTAACCTCTGGGCGGGAGTGGACAATGAGCAGTTCTTC. It translates to CASSLPTNLWAGVDNEQFF.

V is TRBV14 and J is TRBJ2-7, with TRBD1 matching 10 bases. J was trimmed by 3 bases and V by 4 bases; bases with no gene match: 3. The CDR3 is made up of 14 amino acids. Germline V CDR1 and CDR2: SGHDN, FVKESK. The CDR3 loop is CASSPRTGGYEQYF. CDR3 nucleotide sequence: TGTGCCAGCAGCCCCCGGACAGGGGGCTACGAGCAGTACTTC. Using reference TRBV14 and TRBJ2-7 for the parts outside the CDR3, the full variable domain is EAGVTQFPSHSVIEKGQTVTLRCDPISGHDNLYWYRRVMGKEIKFLLHFVKESKQDESGMPNNRFLAERTGGTYSTLKVQPAELEDSGVYFCASSPRTGGYEQYFGPGTRLTVT.

This chain links TRBV9 with TRBJ2-3, with unresolved D. CDR1 SGDLS and CDR2 YYNGEE come from the germline V gene. The V gene lost 2 bases and the J gene lost 6 bases, with 10 bases spanning the gap. CDR3 length: 13 residues. Here the CDR3 DNA reads TGTGCCAGCAGCGTTTTAGGTCGGGATACGCAGTATTTT. Protein product: CASSVLGRDTQYF.

This clone occurred a few times. The gene calls are TRBV6-1 and TRBJ2-7; 8 nucleotides align to TRBD2. Germline CDR1 is MNHNS and CDR2 is SASEGT. This CDR3 has 12 residues. Trimming cost V 7 bases and J 4 bases; bases outside gene matches: 3. For the CDR3, the DNA is TGTGCCAGCATCAAGCGGGAGTACGAGCAGTACTTC. Amino acids: CASIKREYEQYF.

This chain joins TRBV25-1 and TRBJ1-1, with D tentatively TRBD1 (5 bases). The CDR3 is made up of 15 amino acids. V was trimmed by 4 bases and J by 4 bases, leaving 16 bases between them. Germline V CDR1 and CDR2: MGHDK, SYGVNS. This CDR3 is CASSGGGPAGTEAFF. CDR3 DNA sequence: TGTGCCAGCAGTGGGGGGGGACCGGCCGGCACTGAAGCTTTCTTT.

V and J are TRBV10-3 and TRBJ2-7; the match to TRBD1 covers 11 bases. There are 14 residues in the CDR3. V trimming: 4 bases; J trimming: 7 bases; junction bases outside the gene matches: 6. Germline loops: CDR1 ENHRY, CDR2 SYGVKD. CDR3 sequence (DNA): TGTGCCATCAGTGGAGGACAGGGGGCCTGGGAGCAGTACTTC. This gives the protein CAISGGQGAWEQYF.

The J gene is TRBJ2-7, the V gene TRBV19, with D perhaps TRBD1 (6 bases). This CDR3 is 11 amino acids long. Germline assignment: CDR1 LNHDA and CDR2 SQIVND (reference sequence). The germline V and J ends were trimmed by 4 bases and 6 bases, with 7 bases remaining between them. The chain's CDR3 is CASSTRGEQYF. CDR3 in DNA: TGTGCCAGTAGTACCAGGGGCGAGCAGTACTTC.

J is TRBJ2-7 and V is TRBV7-2, with 10 nucleotides matching TRBD2. Looked up from germline, CDR1 is SGHTA and CDR2 is FQGNSA. The CDR3 has 15 amino acids. The junction had 4 bases not matched to a gene; V was cut back by 2 bases and J by 3 bases. The CDR3 loop is CASSLWASGSYEQYF. CDR3 sequence (DNA): TGTGCCAGCAGCTTATGGGCTAGCGGGAGCTACGAGCAGTACTTC.

This clone was seen a handful of times. The chain employs TRBV4-2 and TRBJ2-7, with D uncertain. The ends were cut back, 1 base at V and 0 bases at J, with 4 bases in the middle. This CDR3 contains 13 residues. Germline lookup yields CDR1 LGHNA and CDR2 YNFKEQ. CDR3: CASSQGPSYEQYF. The CDR3 DNA reads as TGTGCCAGCAGCCAAGGACCCTCCTACGAGCAGTACTTC.